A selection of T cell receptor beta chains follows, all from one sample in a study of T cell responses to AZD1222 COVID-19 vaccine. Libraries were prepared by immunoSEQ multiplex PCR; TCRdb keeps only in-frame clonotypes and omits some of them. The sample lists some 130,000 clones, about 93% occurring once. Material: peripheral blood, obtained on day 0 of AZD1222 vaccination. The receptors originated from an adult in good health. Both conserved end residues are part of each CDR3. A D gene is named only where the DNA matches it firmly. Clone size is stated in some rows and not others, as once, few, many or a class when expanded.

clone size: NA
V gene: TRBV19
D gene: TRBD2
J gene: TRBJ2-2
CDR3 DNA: TGTGCCAGTGAAAGCGGGGGGGTTGGCGGGGAGCTGTTTTTT
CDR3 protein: CASESGGVGGELFF

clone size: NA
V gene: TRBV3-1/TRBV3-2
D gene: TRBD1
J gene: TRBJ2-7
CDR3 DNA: TGTGCCAGCAGCCACACGACAGGGGGTTCCTCCCGGAGCTCCTACGAGCAGTACTTC
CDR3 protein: CASSHTTGGSSRSSYEQYF

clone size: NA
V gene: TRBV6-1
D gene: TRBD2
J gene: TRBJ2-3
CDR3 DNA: TGTGCCAGCAGTGATTTTACCAGCGGGACTCCAAGCACAGATACGCAGTATTTT
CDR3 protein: CASSDFTSGTPSTDTQYF

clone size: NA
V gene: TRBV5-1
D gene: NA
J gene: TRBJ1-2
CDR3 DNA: TGCGCCAGCAGCATAGGGCGCTATGGCTACACCTTC
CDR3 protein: CASSIGRYGYTF

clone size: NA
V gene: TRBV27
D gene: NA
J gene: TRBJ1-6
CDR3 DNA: TGTGCCAGCAGTTTATTCGCCGGCAGCCTTGGTAATTCACCCCTCCACTTT
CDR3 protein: CASSLFAGSLGNSPLHF

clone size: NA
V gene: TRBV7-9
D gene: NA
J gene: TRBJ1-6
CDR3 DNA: TGTGCCAGCTCGAGTTTTCCCCCCGCAGGACAGAAGGATTCACCCCTCCACTTT
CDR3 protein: CASSSFPPAGQKDSPLHF

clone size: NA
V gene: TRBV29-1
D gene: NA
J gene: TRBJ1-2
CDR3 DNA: TGCAGCGTTGATGGGGGCGAGGGCTACACCTTC
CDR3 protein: CSVDGGEGYTF

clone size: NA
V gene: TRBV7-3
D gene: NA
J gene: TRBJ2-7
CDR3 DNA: TGTGCCAGCAGCCCCAGCGGACTCTACGAGCAGTACTTC
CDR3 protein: CASSPSGLYEQYF

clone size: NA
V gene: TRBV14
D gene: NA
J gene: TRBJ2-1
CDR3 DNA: TGTGCCAGCAGCCCAACGGACCCCGGAAGCTCCTACAATGAGCAGTTCTTC
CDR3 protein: CASSPTDPGSSYNEQFF

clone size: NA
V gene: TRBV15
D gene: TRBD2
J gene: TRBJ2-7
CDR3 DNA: TGTGCCACCAGCAGAGATGTCTTGGCGGGAGGGGAGCAGTACTTC
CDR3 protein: CATSRDVLAGGEQYF

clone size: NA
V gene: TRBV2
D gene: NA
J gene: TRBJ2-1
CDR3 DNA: TGTGCCAGCAGGGGAAGACACAATGAGCAGTTCTTC
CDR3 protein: CASRGRHNEQFF

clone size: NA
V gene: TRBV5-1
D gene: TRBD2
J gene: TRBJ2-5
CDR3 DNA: TGCGCCAGCAGCGGGGGGGACTTTCAAGAGACCCAGTACTTC
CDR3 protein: CASSGGDFQETQYF

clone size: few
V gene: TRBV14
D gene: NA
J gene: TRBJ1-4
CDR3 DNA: TGTGCCAGCAGCCAAGATTACCTACATAAGCGGGGGACTAATGAAAAACTGTTTTTT
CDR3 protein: CASSQDYLHKRGTNEKLFF

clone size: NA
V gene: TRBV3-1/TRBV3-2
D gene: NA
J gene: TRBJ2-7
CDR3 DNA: TGTGCCAGCAGCTCTCGGACAGCCCCATACGAGCAGTACTTC
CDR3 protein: CASSSRTAPYEQYF

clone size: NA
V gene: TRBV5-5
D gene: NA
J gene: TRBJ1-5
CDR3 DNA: TGTGCCAGCAGCTATAGGTACAATCAGCCCCAGCATTTT
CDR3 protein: CASSYRYNQPQHF

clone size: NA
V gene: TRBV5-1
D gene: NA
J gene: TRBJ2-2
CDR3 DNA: TGCGCCAGCAGCTGGACAGCCGGGGAGCTGTTTTTT
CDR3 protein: CASSWTAGELFF

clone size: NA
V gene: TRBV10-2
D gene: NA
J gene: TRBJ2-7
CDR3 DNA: TGCGCCAGCAGTCCTAGGGGGGACGAGCAGTACTTC
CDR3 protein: CASSPRGDEQYF

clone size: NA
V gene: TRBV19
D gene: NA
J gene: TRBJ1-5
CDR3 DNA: TGTGCCAGTAGGGAGGGTTTGGTTCAGCCCCAGCATTTT
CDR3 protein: CASREGLVQPQHF

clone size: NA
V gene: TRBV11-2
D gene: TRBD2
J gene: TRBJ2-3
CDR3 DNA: TGTGCCAGCAGCTTCGGCGCTAGCGGGGCCGGGGGTACGCAGTATTTT
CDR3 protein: CASSFGASGAGGTQYF

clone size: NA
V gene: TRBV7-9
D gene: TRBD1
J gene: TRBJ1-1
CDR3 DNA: TGTGCCAGCAGCTTAATCGGGACAGGGGATCAAGCTTTCTTT
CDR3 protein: CASSLIGTGDQAFF

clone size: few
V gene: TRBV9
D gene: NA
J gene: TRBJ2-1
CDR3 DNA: TGTGCCAGCAGCGTAGGAGCAGGCAACAATGAGCAGTTCTTC
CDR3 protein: CASSVGAGNNEQFF

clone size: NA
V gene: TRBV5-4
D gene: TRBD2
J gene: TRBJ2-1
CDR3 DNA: TGTGCCAGCAGCCCGGTTTCTAGCGGGGGGGTTTCGCAGTTCTTC
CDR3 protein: CASSPVSSGGVSQFF

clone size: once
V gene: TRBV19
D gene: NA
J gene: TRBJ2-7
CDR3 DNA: TGTGCCAGTAGTACCCTACTAAGATCCTACGAGCAGTACTTC
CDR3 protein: CASSTLLRSYEQYF

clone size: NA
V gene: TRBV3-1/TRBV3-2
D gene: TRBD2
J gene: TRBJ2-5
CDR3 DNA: TGTGCCAGCAGCAGTCACGGGAGGCCGCGAGAGACCCAGTACTTC
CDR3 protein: CASSSHGRPRETQYF

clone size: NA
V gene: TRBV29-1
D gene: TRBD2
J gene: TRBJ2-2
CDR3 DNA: TGCAGCGTCCGGGGTCTAGCGGGATTCGACACCGGGGAGCTGTTTTTT
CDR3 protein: CSVRGLAGFDTGELFF

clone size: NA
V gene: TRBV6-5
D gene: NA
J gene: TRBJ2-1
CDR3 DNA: TGTGCCAGCAGCCGGGACCCCCAGGCCAATGAGCAGTTCTTC
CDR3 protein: CASSRDPQANEQFF

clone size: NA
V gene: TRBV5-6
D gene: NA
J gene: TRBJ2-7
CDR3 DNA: TGTGCCAGCAGCCTGGACAGCCATTCCTACGAGCAGTACTTC
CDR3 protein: CASSLDSHSYEQYF

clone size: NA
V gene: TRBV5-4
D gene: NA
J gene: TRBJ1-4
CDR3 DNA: TGTGCCAGCAGCTTGGGGGGGGCACGCGGTGAAAAACTGTTTTTT
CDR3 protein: CASSLGGARGEKLFF

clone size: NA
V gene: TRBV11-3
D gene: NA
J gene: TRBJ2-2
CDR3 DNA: TGTGCCAGCAGCTTAAGTCCCGGGGCCGGGGAGCTGTTTTTT
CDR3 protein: CASSLSPGAGELFF

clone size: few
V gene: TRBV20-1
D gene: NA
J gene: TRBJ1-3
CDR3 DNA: TGCATCGGTCGCTCTGGAAACACCATATATTTT
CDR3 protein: CIGRSGNTIYF

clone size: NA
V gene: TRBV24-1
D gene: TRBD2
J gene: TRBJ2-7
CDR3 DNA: TGTGCCACCAGTGGGGAGGGCTCAGCTGGTTCCTACGAGCAGTACTTC
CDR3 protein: CATSGEGSAGSYEQYF

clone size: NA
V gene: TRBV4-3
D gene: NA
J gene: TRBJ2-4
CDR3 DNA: TGCGCCAGCAGCCAAGGGACTTCCAAAAACATTCAGTACTTC
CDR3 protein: CASSQGTSKNIQYF

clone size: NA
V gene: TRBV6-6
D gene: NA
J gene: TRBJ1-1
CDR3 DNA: TGTGCCAGCAGTTACTCTCGACAGTATATGAACACTGAAGCTTTCTTT
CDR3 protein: CASSYSRQYMNTEAFF

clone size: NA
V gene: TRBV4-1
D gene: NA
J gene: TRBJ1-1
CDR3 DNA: TGCGCCAGCAGCCAAGCCTCCAGGGCGGGCATCCCATGCGAAGCTTTCTTT
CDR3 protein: CASSQASRAGIPCEAFF

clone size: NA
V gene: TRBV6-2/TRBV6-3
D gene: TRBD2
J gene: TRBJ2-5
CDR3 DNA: TGTGCCAGCAGTTACGGGACTACCGAAATAGAGACCCAGTACTTC
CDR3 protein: CASSYGTTEIETQYF

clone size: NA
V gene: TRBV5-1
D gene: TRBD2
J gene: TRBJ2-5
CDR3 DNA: TGCGCCAGCACCCTCGGGGGGGCCGGAGAGACCCAGTACTTC
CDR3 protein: CASTLGGAGETQYF

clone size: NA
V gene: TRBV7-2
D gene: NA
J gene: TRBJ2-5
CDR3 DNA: TGTGCCAGCAGCTCCCGGGGCAGGGTAGGAGAGCACGAGACCCAGTACTTC
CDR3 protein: CASSSRGRVGEHETQYF

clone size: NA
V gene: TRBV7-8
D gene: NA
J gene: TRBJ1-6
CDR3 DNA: TGTGCCAGCAGCTTAGACAGGACCTATTCACCCCTCCACTTT
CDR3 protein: CASSLDRTYSPLHF

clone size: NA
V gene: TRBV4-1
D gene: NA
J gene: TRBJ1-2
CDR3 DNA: TGCGCCAGCAGGTGGAGTGGGGGGCTCGAGGGCTACACCTTC
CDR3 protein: CASRWSGGLEGYTF

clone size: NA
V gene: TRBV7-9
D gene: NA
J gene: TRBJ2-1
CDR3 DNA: TGTGCCAGCAGCTCCTGGACAGACCTTAATGAGCAGTTCTTC
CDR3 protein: CASSSWTDLNEQFF

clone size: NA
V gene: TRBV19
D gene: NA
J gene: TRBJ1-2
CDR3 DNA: TGTGCCAGTAGTGTAGGGCGGAACTATGGCTACACCTTC
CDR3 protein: CASSVGRNYGYTF